A selection of T cell receptor beta chains follows, all from one sample in a study of response to subunit inactivated influenza vaccine. MiXCR was run by TCRdb on the RT-PCR reads, yielding one entry per CDR3 protein. The sample has hundreds of thousands of distinct CDR3 sequences; 6% to 9% are singletons. Sequencing was performed on PBMCs from blood, taken around 25 months after vaccination. These receptor sequences come from a man aged 50 to 75 who received an inactivated influenza vaccine. CDR3s include the opening cysteine and the closing phenylalanine or tryptophan. D genes are given only for firm matches. Only some rows state a clone size, as once, few, many or a class for expanded clones.

NA,NA,TRBV7-9,TRBJ2-7,TGTGCCAGCAGCTTAGCCAGGAATCCGGGTGACGAGCAGTACTTC,CASSLARNPGDEQYF
TRBD1,NA,TRBV6-1,TRBJ1-6,TGTGCCAGCAGAAAGGGACAGTACAATTCACCCCTCCACTTT,CASRKGQYNSPLHF
TRBD1,NA,TRBV5-5,TRBJ1-2,TGTGCCAGCAGCTTGGATCCGGGACAGGGGGACTATGGCTACACCTTC,CASSLDPGQGDYGYTF
NA,many,TRBV2,TRBJ2-3,TGTGCCAGCAGCGGGAGTATAGATACGCAGTATTTT,CASSGSIDTQYF
NA,NA,TRBV24-1,TRBJ2-1,TGTGCCACCAGTGACCCTAGGGGCGGCTCCTACAATGAGCAGTTCTTC,CATSDPRGGSYNEQFF
NA,many,TRBV15,TRBJ2-7,TGTGCCACCAGCAGAGATCGGGTCCAGCAGTACTTC,CATSRDRVQQYF
NA,NA,TRBV7-2,TRBJ2-1,TGTGCCAGCAGCTTAGCGGTTGGCGGGGGAGGGGGGTTAAGATACAATGAGCAGTTCTTC,CASSLAVGGGGGLRYNEQFF
TRBD2,few,TRBV20-1,TRBJ2-3,TGCAGTGCTATTGGCGGGGGGGCCCGCACAGATACGCAGTATTTT,CSAIGGGARTDTQYF
NA,NA,TRBV21-1,TRBJ2-1,TGTGCCAGCAGCGGGGTAAGGGGCCGGCAGTTCTTC,CASSGVRGRQFF
NA,NA,TRBV5-6,TRBJ2-6,TGTGCCAGCAAGGTTGGAGATTACTCTGGGGCCAACGTCCTGACTTTC,CASKVGDYSGANVLTF
NA,NA,TRBV12-3/TRBV12-4,TRBJ1-3,TGTGCCAGCAGTTTTTCTAACACTGGAAACACCATATATTTT,CASSFSNTGNTIYF
NA,many,TRBV29-1,TRBJ2-7,TGCAGCATTCGCGGGACAGATCAAGAGCAGTACTTC,CSIRGTDQEQYF
TRBD2,few,TRBV5-5,TRBJ2-7,TGTGCCAGCAGCTGGGGGACTAGCGGGGGGAAAACCTACGAGCAGTACTTC,CASSWGTSGGKTYEQYF
TRBD1,NA,TRBV6-1,TRBJ2-7,TGTGCCAGCAGGGTTTACCGGACAGGGGGTTACGAGCAGTACTTC,CASRVYRTGGYEQYF
TRBD2,many,TRBV5-1,TRBJ2-3,TGCGCCAGCAGCTTTGTTAGCGGGGGGGCCGTGAATACGCAGTATTTT,CASSFVSGGAVNTQYF
NA,many,TRBV5-1,TRBJ1-5,TGCGCCAGCAGCTGGGCCGGCCTTTCAGGTCAGCCCCAGCATTTT,CASSWAGLSGQPQHF
TRBD2,few,TRBV5-1,TRBJ2-5,TGCGCCAGCAGCTTGGTTGGTAGCGGGAGTTGGGGCGAGACCCAGTACTTC,CASSLVGSGSWGETQYF
NA,NA,TRBV6-1,TRBJ2-3,TGTGCCAGCATAGTGATGGCGGCAGATACGCAGTATTTT,CASIVMAADTQYF
NA,NA,TRBV12-3/TRBV12-4,TRBJ1-2,TGTGCCAGCAGTTTAGGACCGTATGGCTACACCTTC,CASSLGPYGYTF
NA,NA,TRBV20-1,TRBJ1-1,TGCAGTGCTATAGGGGTAGAATGGAACACTGAAGCTTTCTTT,CSAIGVEWNTEAFF
NA,many,TRBV11-2,TRBJ1-4,TGTGCCAGCAGCCGACCCTCTGAGGACAGTAATGAAAAACTGTTTTTT,CASSRPSEDSNEKLFF
NA,many,TRBV5-1,TRBJ2-5,TGCGCCAACTATTGGAAAGAAGAGACCCAGTACTTC,CANYWKEETQYF
TRBD2,few,TRBV6-2/TRBV6-3,TRBJ2-1,TGTGCCAGCAGATCTAGCGGGGCGAGCTCCTACAATGAGCAGTTCTTC,CASRSSGASSYNEQFF
TRBD1,many,TRBV20-1,TRBJ1-6,TGCAGTGCTAGGATCGGGACAGTAAATTCACCCCTCCACTTT,CSARIGTVNSPLHF
TRBD2,NA,TRBV29-1,TRBJ2-1,TGCAGCGTTATCCCGGGACTAGCGGGGGGGAATGAGCAGTTCTTC,CSVIPGLAGGNEQFF
NA,many,TRBV6-2/TRBV6-3,TRBJ2-2,TGTGCCAGCAGTTACTCCAAAGGGGGACTTTCCACCGGGGAGCTGTTTTTT,CASSYSKGGLSTGELFF
NA,NA,TRBV5-5,TRBJ1-6,TGTGCCGGCAGCGAGGGACCGGAAAATTCACCCCTCCACTTT,CAGSEGPENSPLHF
NA,few,TRBV4-2,TRBJ2-1,TGTGCCAGCAGCCAAGAGAAGGTGTCTAGGGTTGAGCAGTTCTTC,CASSQEKVSRVEQFF
NA,many,TRBV6-1,TRBJ2-7,TGTGCCAGCAGTGAAGACCGGGGTGGATACGAGCAGTACTTC,CASSEDRGGYEQYF
NA,few,TRBV7-2,TRBJ2-3,TGTGCCAGCAGTCCTGGGGCCTTAGTGGGAGATACGCAGTATTTT,CASSPGALVGDTQYF
TRBD2,NA,TRBV6-5,TRBJ2-5,TGTGCCAGCAGTTCGGGACTAGCGGGGAGGCAGACCCAGTACTTC,CASSSGLAGRQTQYF
NA,few,TRBV4-2,TRBJ1-2,TGTGCCAGCAGCCAAGATCGGGGGAATTTACAAGGCTACACCTTC,CASSQDRGNLQGYTF
TRBD1,few,TRBV5-1,TRBJ1-5,TGCGCCAGCAGACTAACAGGGGATAGCAATCAGCCCCAGCATTTT,CASRLTGDSNQPQHF
TRBD2,many,TRBV5-1,TRBJ2-3,TGCGCCAGCAGCTTGGAAGGGGGGCTAGCGGGACGCACAGATACGCAGTATTTT,CASSLEGGLAGRTDTQYF
NA,few,TRBV25-1,TRBJ2-7,TGTGCCAGCAGTGGTAAAGGGTGGTCCTACGAGCAGTACTTC,CASSGKGWSYEQYF
NA,many,TRBV7-9,TRBJ2-2,TGTGCCAGCAGCTTACCGGTTTGGGGCACCGGGGAGCTGTTTTTT,CASSLPVWGTGELFF
TRBD1,many,TRBV29-1,TRBJ2-1,TGCAGCGTCGGGACAGGGGCCTACAATGAGCAGTTCTTC,CSVGTGAYNEQFF
NA,few,TRBV6-2/TRBV6-3,TRBJ2-1,TGTGCCAGCACCACCCCGCCCAGCGTCTCCTACAATGAGCAGTTCTTC,CASTTPPSVSYNEQFF
NA,NA,TRBV6-4,TRBJ1-1,TGTGCCAGCAGAATGGTCGGGAGCACTGAAGCTTTCTTT,CASRMVGSTEAFF
NA,few,TRBV6-2/TRBV6-3,TRBJ2-5,TGTGCCAGCAGTTCGACTAGAGTCCAAGAGACCCAGTACTTC,CASSSTRVQETQYF
TRBD1,NA,TRBV12-3/TRBV12-4,TRBJ1-4,TGTGCCAGCAGTTTTCAGGGGGCAGATGAAAAACTGTTTTTT,CASSFQGADEKLFF
NA,NA,TRBV11-2,TRBJ1-4,TGTGCCAGCAGCTTCAGGGACGGTGAAAAACTGTTTTTT,CASSFRDGEKLFF
NA,NA,TRBV4-3,TRBJ2-7,TGCGCCAGCAGCCAAGTTGGGGCTTCCGAGCAGTACTTC,CASSQVGASEQYF
TRBD1,NA,TRBV20-1,TRBJ1-6,TGCAGTGCTCGGAGGGGGCGCCTCCACTTT,CSARRGRLHF
NA,few,TRBV11-3,TRBJ2-3,TGTGCCAGCAGCCCCCCGGGTCCGGGGGCAGATACGCAGTATTTT,CASSPPGPGADTQYF
NA,NA,TRBV5-1,TRBJ2-2,TGCGCCAGCAGCCCGGGGACGATGAACACCGGGGAGCTGTTTTTT,CASSPGTMNTGELFF
NA,NA,TRBV4-1,TRBJ1-4,TGCGCCAGCAGCTACGGGGCGTACGGTGAAAAACTGTTTTTT,CASSYGAYGEKLFF
TRBD1,NA,TRBV6-1,TRBJ2-3,TGTGCCAGCAGGCGGACAGGGGCAGATACGCAGTATTTT,CASRRTGADTQYF